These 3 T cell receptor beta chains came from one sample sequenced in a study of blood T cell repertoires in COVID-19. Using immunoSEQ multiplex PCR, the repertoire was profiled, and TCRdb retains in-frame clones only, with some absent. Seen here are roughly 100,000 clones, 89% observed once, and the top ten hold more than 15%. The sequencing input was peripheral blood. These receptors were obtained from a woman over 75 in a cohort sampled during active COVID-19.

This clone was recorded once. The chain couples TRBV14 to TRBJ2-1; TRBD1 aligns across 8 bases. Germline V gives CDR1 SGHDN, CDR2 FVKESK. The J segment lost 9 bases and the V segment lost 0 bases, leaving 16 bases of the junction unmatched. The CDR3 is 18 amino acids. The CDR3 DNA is TGTGCCAGCAGCCAAGATCGGCTGGACAGGGATCGGCTTCGTGAGCAGTTCTTC. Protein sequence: CASSQDRLDRDRLREQFF.

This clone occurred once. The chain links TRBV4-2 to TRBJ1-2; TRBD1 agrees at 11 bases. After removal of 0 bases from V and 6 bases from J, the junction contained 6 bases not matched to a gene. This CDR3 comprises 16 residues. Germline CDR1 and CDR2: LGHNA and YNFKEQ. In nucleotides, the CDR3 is TGTGCCAGCAGCCAAGAATGGAGGGACAGGGGGGATGGCTACACCTTC. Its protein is CASSQEWRDRGDGYTF.

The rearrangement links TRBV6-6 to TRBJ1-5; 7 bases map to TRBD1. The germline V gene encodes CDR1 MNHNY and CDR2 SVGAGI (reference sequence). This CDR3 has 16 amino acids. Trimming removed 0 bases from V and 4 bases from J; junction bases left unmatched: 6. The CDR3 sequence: CASSYSVGQYNQPQHF. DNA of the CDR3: TGTGCCAGCAGTTACTCGGTGGGACAGTATAATCAGCCCCAGCATTTT.